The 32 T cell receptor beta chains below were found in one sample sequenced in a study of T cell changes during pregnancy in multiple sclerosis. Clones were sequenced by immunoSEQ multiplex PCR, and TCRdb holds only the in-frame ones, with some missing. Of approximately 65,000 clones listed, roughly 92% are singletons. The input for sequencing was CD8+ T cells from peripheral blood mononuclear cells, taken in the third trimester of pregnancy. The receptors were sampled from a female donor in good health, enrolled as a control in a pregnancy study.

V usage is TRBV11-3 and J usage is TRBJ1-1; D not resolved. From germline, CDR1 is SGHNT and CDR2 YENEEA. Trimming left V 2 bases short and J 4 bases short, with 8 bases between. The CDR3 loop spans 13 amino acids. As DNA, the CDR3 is TGTGCCAGCAGCTTAACGGAGGGCACTGAAGCTTTCTTT. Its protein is CASSLTEGTEAFF.

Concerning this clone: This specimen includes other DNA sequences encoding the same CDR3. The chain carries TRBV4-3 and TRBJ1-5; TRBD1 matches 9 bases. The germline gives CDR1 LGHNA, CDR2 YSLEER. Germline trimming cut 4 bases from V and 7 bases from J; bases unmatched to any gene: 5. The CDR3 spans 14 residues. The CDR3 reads CASSPGQGGQPQHF. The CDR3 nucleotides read TGCGCCAGCAGCCCGGGACAGGGAGGACAGCCCCAGCATTTT.

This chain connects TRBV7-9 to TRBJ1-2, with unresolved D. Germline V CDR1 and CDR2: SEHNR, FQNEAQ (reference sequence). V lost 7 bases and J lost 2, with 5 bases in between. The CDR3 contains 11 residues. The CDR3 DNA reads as TGTGCCAGCATGTCGAACTATGGCTACACCTTC. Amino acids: CASMSNYGYTF. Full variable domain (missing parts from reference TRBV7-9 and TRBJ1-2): DTGVSQNPRHKITKRGQNVTFRCDPISEHNRLYWYRQTLGQGPEFLTYFQNEAQLEKSRLLSDRFSAERPKGSFSTLEIQRTEQGDSAMYLCASMSNYGYTFGSGTRLTVV.

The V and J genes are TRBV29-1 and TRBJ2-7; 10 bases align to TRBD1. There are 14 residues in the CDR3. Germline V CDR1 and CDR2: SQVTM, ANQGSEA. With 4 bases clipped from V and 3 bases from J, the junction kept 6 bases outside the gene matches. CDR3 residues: CSVVDRGAVYEQYF. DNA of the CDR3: TGCAGCGTTGTGGACAGGGGGGCAGTCTACGAGCAGTACTTC.

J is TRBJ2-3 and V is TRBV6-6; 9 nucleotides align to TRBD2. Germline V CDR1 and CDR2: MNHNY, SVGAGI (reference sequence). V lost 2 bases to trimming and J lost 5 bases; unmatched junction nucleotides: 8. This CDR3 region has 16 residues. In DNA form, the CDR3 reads TGTGCCAGCAGTTACCCGGCTAGCGGGGATGTAGATACGCAGTATTTT. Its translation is CASSYPASGDVDTQYF.

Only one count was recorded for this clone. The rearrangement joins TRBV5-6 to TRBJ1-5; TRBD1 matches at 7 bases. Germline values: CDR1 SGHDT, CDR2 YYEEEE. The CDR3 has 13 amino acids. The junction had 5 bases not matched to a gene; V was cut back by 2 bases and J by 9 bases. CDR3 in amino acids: CASSFQGDRPQHF. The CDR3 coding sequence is TGTGCCAGCAGCTTTCAGGGGGACCGGCCCCAGCATTTT.

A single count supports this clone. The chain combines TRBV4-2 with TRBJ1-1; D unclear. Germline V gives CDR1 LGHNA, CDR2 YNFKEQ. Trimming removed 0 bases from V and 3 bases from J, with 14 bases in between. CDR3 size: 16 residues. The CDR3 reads CASSQDPGIFDTEAFF. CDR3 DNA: TGTGCCAGCAGCCAAGATCCGGGGATCTTTGACACTGAAGCTTTCTTT.

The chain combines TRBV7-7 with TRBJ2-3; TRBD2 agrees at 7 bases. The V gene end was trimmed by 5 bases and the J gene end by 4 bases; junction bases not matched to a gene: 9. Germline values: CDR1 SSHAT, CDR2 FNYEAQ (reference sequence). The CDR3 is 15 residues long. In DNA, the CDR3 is TGTGCCAGCAGCACCTCCGAGGGGAGGGCAGATACGCAGTATTTT. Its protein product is CASSTSEGRADTQYF. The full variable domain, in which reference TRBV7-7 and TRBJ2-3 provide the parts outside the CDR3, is GAGVSQSPRYKVTKRGQDVTLRCDPISSHATLYWYQQALGQGPEFLTYFNYEAQPDKSGLPSDRFSAERPEGSISTLTIQRTEQRDSAMYRCASSTSEGRADTQYFGPGTRLTVL.

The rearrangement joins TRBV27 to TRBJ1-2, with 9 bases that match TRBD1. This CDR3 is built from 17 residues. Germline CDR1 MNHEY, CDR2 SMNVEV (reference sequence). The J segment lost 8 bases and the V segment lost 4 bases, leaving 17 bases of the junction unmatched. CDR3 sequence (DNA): TGTGCCAGCAGTTCCGTCCCGGGACAGGGAACACGGGAGGGCTACACCTTC. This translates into CASSSVPGQGTREGYTF.

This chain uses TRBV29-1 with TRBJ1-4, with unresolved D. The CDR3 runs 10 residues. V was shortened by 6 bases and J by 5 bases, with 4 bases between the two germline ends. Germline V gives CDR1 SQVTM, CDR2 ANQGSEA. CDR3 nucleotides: TGCAGCGTCGGGAATGAAAAACTGTTTTTT. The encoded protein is CSVGNEKLFF.

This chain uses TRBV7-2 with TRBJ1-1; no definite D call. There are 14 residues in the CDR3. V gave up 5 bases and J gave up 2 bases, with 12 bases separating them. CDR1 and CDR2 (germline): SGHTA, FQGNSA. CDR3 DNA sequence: TGTGCCAGCAGCGTAATCAACAGTAACACTGAAGCTTTCTTT. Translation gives CASSVINSNTEAFF.

The CDR3 nucleotides are TGTGCCAGCAGTTACTCTATAAGGGAGTCTGGAAACACCATATATTTT. Its protein product is CASSYSIRESGNTIYF. This rearrangement joins TRBV6-5 to TRBJ1-3; D not resolved. CDR3 length: 16 amino acids. Germline CDR1 MNHEY, CDR2 SVGAGI. Trimming pared 0 bases from V and 1 base from J, leaving 10 bases between.

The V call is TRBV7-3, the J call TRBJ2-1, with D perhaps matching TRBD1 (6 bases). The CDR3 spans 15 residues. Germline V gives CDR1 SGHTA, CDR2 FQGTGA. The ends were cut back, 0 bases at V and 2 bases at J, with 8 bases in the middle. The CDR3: CASSLTGTPYNEQFF. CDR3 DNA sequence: TGTGCCAGCAGCTTAACGGGGACACCCTACAATGAGCAGTTCTTC.

The CDR3 reads CAISDNTGGTTDTQYF. For the CDR3, the DNA is TGTGCCATCAGCGATAATACAGGGGGCACTACAGATACGCAGTATTTT. V is TRBV10-3 and J is TRBJ2-3; 9 bases match TRBD1. With V trimmed by 6 bases and J by 3 bases, 10 bases remained unmatched. The germline CDR1 and CDR2 sequences are ENHRY and SYGVKD. The CDR3 is made up of 16 amino acids.

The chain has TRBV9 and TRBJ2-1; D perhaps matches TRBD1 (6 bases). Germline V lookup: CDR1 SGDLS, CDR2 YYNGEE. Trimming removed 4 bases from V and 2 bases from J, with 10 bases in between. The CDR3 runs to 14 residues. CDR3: CASSPNRAYNEQFF. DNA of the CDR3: TGTGCCAGCAGCCCCAACAGGGCCTACAATGAGCAGTTCTTC.

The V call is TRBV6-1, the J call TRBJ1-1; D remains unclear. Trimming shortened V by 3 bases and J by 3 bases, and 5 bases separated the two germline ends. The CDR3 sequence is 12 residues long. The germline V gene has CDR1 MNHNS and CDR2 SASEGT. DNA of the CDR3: TGTGCCAGCAGTGATGACTACACTGAAGCTTTCTTT. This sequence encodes CASSDDYTEAFF.

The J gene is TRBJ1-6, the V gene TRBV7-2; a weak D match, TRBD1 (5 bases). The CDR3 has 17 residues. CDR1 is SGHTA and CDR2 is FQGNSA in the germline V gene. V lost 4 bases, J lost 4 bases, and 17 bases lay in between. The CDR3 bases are TGTGCCAGCAGCTCTGCCGGGGCGGCGGGATATAATTCACCCCTCCACTTT. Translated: CASSSAGAAGYNSPLHF.

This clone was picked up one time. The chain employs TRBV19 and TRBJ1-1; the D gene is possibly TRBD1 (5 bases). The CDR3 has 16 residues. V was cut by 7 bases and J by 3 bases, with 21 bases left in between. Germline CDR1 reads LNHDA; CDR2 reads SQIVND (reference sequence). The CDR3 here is CASTPGGVLVDTEAFF. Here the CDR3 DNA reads TGTGCCAGTACCCCCGGGGGAGTTCTTGTCGACACTGAAGCTTTCTTT. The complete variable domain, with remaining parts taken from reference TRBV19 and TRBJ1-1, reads DGGITQSPKYLFRKEGQNVTLSCEQNLNHDAMYWYRQDPGQGLRLIYYSQIVNDFQKGDIAEGYSVSREKKESFPLTVTSAQKNPTAFYLCASTPGGVLVDTEAFFGQGTRLTVV.

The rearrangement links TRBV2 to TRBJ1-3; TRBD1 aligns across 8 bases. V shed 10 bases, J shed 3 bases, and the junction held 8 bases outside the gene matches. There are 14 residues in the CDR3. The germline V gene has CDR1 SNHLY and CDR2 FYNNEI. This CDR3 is CATRTGFGGNTIYF. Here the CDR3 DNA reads TGTGCCACGAGGACAGGGTTTGGTGGAAACACCATATATTTT. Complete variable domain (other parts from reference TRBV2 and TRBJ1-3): EPEVTQTPSHQVTQMGQEVILRCVPISNHLYFYWYRQILGQKVEFLVSFYNNEISEKSEIFDDQFSVERPDGSNFTLKIRSTKLEDSAMYFCATRTGFGGNTIYFGEGSWLTVV.

CDR3 DNA sequence: TGTGCCAGCAGTGAGAGATCAGGGAGGGGTTCTTTTCAGCCCCAGCATTTT. As protein: CASSERSGRGSFQPQHF. The V gene is TRBV2, the J gene TRBJ1-5; possible D gene TRBD1, 5 bases. Trimming took off 3 bases at V and 6 bases at J, with 21 bases between the two ends. The CDR3 has 17 residues. CDR1 is SNHLY and CDR2 is FYNNEI in the germline V gene. Full variable domain (outside the CDR3, taken from reference TRBV2 and TRBJ1-5): EPEVTQTPSHQVTQMGQEVILRCVPISNHLYFYWYRQILGQKVEFLVSFYNNEISEKSEIFDDQFSVERPDGSNFTLKIRSTKLEDSAMYFCASSERSGRGSFQPQHFGDGTRLSIL.

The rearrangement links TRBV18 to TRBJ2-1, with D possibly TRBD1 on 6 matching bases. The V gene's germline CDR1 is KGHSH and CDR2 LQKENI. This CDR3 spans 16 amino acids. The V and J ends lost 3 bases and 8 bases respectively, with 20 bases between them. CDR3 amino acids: CASSPSRDIRDDEQFF. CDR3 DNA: TGTGCCAGCTCACCGAGTCGGGACATAAGGGATGATGAGCAGTTCTTC.

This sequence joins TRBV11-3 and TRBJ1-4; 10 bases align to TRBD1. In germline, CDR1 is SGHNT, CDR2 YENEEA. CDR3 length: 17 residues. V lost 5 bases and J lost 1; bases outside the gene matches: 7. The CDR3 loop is CASSQGQGTGTNEKLFF. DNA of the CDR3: TGTGCCAGCAGCCAGGGACAGGGGACGGGAACTAATGAAAAACTGTTTTTT.

The DNA of the CDR3 is TGTGCCTGGAGTCCCCCTGGGGTAGCGGGGGGGATCCAAGAGACCCAGTACTTC. Translation: CAWSPPGVAGGIQETQYF. The V call is TRBV30, the J call TRBJ2-5; 11 nucleotides align to TRBD2. V dropped 2 bases and J dropped 1; count of bases not matched to a gene: 12. Looked up from germline, CDR1 is GTSNPN and CDR2 is SVGIG (reference sequence). The length of the CDR3 is 18 residues.

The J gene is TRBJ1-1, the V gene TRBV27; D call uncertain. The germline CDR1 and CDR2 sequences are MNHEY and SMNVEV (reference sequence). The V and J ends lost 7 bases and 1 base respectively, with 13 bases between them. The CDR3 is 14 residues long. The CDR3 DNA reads TGTGCCAGCATCCCCGGTGGGCCGAACACTGAAGCTTTCTTT. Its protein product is CASIPGGPNTEAFF.

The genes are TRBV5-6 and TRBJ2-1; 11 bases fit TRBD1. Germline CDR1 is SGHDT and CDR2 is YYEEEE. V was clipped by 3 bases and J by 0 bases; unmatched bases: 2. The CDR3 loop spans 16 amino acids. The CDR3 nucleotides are TGTGCCAGCAGCTGGGGGACAGGGGGCTCCTACAATGAGCAGTTCTTC. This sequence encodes CASSWGTGGSYNEQFF.

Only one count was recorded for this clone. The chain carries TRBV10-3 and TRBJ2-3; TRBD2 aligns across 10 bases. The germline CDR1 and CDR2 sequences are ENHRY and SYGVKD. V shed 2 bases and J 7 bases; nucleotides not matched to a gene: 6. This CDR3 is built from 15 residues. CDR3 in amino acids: CAISERTSGSYTQYF. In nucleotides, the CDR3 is TGTGCCATCAGTGAGCGGACTAGCGGATCATATACGCAGTATTTT.

Here the CDR3 reads CASSLQQGHQRGTDTQYF. The CDR3 coding sequence is TGTGCCAGCAGCTTACAACAGGGACACCAAAGGGGCACAGATACGCAGTATTTT. V and J are TRBV7-8 and TRBJ2-3; D possibly corresponds to TRBD1 (6 bases). Germline CDR1 and CDR2: SGHVS and FQNEAQ. The ends were cut back, 2 bases at V and 1 base at J, with 19 bases in the middle. The CDR3 loop spans 18 amino acids.

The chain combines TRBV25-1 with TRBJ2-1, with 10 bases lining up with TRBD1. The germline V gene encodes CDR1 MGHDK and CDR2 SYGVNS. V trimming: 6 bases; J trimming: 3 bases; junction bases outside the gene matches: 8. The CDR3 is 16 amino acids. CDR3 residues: CASSGTGAGHYNEQFF. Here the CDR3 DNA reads TGTGCCAGCAGCGGGACAGGGGCTGGTCACTACAATGAGCAGTTCTTC.

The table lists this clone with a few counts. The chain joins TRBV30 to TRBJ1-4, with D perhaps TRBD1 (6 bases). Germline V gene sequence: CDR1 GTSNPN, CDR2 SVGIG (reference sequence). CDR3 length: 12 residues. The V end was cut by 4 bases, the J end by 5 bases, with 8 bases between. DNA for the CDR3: TGTGCCTGGACGGACAGCAATGAAAAACTGTTTTTT. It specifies CAWTDSNEKLFF.

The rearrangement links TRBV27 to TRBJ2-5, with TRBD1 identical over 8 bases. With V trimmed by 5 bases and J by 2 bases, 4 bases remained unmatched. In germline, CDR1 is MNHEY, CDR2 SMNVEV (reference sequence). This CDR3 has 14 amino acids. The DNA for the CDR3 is TGTGCCAGCAGTGGACAGGGACCTCAAGAGACCCAGTACTTC. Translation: CASSGQGPQETQYF.

The CDR3 reads CAWTGPIVSLHF. The DNA of the CDR3 is TGTGCCTGGACAGGGCCCATAGTGTCCCTCCACTTT. The chain has TRBV30 and TRBJ1-6, with D perhaps TRBD1 (5 bases). This CDR3 contains 12 residues. Trimming shortened V by 4 bases and J by 14 bases, and 15 bases separated the two germline ends. Looked up from germline, CDR1 is GTSNPN and CDR2 is SVGIG (reference sequence).

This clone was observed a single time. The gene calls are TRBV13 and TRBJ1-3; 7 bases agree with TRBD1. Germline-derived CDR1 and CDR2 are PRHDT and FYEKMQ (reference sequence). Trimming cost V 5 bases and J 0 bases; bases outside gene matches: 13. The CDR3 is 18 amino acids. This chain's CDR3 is CASSPTGVGIHSGNTIYF. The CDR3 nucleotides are TGTGCCAGCAGCCCAACAGGGGTCGGGATTCACTCTGGAAACACCATATATTTT.